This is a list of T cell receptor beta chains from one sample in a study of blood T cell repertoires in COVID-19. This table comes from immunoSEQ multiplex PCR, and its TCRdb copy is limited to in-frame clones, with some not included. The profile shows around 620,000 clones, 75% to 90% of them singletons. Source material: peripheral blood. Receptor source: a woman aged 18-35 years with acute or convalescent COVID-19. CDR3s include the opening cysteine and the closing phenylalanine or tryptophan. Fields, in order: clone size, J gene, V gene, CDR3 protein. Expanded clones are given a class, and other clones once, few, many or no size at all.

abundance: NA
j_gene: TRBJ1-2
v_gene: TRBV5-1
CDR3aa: CASSLVQGSMSGYTF

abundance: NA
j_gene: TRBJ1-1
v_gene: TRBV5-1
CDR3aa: CASSFQGNTEAFF

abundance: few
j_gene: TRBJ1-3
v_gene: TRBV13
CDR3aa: CASSADSRFSGNTIYF

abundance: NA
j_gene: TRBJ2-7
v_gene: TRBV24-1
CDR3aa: CATSDYGQPYEQYF

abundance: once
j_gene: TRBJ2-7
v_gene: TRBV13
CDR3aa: CASSLGLAGRGSYEQYF

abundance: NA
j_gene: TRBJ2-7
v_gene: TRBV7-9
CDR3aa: CASSRPSGGADEQYF

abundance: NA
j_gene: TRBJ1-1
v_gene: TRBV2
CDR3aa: CASNLQQGSTEAFF

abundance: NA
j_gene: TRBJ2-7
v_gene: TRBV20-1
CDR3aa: CSARVGVEQYF

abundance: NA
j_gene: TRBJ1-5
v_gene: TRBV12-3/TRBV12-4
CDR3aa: CASSLRGYQPQHF

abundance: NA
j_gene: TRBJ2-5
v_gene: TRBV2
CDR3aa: CASSEGGQETQYF

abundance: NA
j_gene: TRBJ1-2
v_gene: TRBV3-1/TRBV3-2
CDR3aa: CASSLINGLDGYTF

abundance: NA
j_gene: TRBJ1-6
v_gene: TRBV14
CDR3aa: CASSQRERRSNSPLHF

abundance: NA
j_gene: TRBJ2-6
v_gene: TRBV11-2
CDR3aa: CASSHQGSGANVLTF

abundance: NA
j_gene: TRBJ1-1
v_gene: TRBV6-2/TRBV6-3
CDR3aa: CASSYSLAGGTEAFF

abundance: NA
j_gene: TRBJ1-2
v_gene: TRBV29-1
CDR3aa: CSVLDREQGYTF